Included here is one T cell receptor (beta chain) sequence, with context. Its specificity is unknown. The record originates from a study of memory B cells and T cells in multiple sclerosis. Stimulus-free culture yielded autoproliferating CFSE-dim and non-proliferating CFSE-high T cells, each sequenced separately. Pooled replicate wells came from around 5x10^7 CFSE-labeled PBMCs cultured less than nine days without stimulus. CDR1 is MGHRA and CDR2 is YSYEKL in the germline V gene. The CDR3 sequence is 14 residues long. Trimming took off 4 bases at V and 7 bases at J, with 14 bases between the two ends. The table came from immunoSEQ multiplex PCR; TCRdb's copy has only in-frame clones and leaves some out. The sample lists some 11,000 clones, just under 85% seen once, with over 2.5% in the top ten.

Sequenced sample: PBMCs from blood kept in culture. This receptor was identified in a human donor with multiple sclerosis. This chain connects TRBV4-1 to TRBJ1-5; a possible D gene is TRBD1 (6 bases). As DNA, the CDR3 is TGCGCCAGCAGCCGTTTACAGGGTGGACAGCCCCAGCATTTT. Its translation: CASSRLQGGQPQHF.